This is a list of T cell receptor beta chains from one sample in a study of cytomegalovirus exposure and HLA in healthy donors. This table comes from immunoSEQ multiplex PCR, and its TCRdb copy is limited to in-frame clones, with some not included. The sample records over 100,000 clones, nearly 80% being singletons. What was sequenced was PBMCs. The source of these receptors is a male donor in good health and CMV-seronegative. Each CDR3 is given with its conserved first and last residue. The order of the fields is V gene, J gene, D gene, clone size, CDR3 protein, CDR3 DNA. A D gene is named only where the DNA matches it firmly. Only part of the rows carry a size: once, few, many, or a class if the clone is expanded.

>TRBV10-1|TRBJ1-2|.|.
CASSCGENGYTF
TGCGCCAGCAGTTGTGGGGAGAATGGCTACACCTTC
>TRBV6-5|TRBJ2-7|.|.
CASSSAWQGRYEQCF
TGTGCCAGCAGTTCCGCCTGGCAGGGCCGCTACGAGCAGTGCTTC
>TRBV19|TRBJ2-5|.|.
CASSIAGGGRETQYF
TGTGCCAGTAGTATTGCCGGGGGAGGACGGGAGACCCAGTACTTC
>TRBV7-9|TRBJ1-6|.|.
CASSPGAWRDSPLHF
TGTGCCAGCAGCCCAGGTGCGTGGCGGGATTCACCCCTCCACTTT
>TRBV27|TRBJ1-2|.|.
CASSLRRGEPYGYTF
TGTGCCAGCAGTTTACGTCGGGGGGAGCCCTATGGCTACACCTTC
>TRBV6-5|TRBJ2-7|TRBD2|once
CASSTSGAYEQYF
TGTGCCAGCAGTACTAGCGGGGCTTACGAGCAGTACTTC
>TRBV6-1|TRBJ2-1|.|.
CASKGPGWNEQFF
TGTGCCAGCAAGGGGCCAGGGTGGAATGAGCAGTTCTTC
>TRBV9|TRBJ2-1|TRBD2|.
CASSESGGVYNEQFF
TGTGCCAGCAGCGAAAGCGGGGGGGTCTACAATGAGCAGTTCTTC
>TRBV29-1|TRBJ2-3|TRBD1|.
CSVGQGEDTQYF
TGCAGCGTTGGGCAGGGGGAAGATACGCAGTATTTT
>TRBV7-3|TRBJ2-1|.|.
CASSPEGGGYNEQFF
TGTGCCAGCAGCCCCGAGGGGGGGGGATACAATGAGCAGTTCTTC
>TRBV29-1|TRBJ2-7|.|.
CSVVVEVLYEQYF
TGCAGCGTTGTGGTAGAAGTTCTTTACGAGCAGTACTTC
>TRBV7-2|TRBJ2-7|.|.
CASSSRGYEQYF
TGTGCCAGCAGCTCGCGGGGCTACGAGCAGTACTTC
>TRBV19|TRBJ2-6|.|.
CVQGKPLFCSGANVLTF
TGTGTTCAGGGTAAACCCCTCTTCTGCTCTGGGGCCAACGTCCTGACTTTC
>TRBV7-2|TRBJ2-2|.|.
CASSLAGQNTGELFF
TGTGCCAGCAGCTTAGCTGGACAGAACACCGGGGAGCTGTTTTTT
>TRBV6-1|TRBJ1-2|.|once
CASSEMASGGYTF
TGTGCCAGCAGTGAAATGGCATCGGGTGGCTACACCTTC
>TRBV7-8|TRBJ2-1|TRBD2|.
CASSHAGTSGGYNEQFF
TGTGCCAGCAGCCATGCCGGGACTAGCGGGGGATACAATGAGCAGTTCTTC
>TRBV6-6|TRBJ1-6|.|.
CASRRGAGFGNSPLHF
TGTGCCAGCAGACGGGGGGCGGGTTTTGGAAATTCACCCCTCCACTTT
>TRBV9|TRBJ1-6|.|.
CASSVEVAGLNSPLHF
TGTGCCAGCAGCGTAGAAGTGGCAGGCCTTAATTCACCCCTCCACTTT
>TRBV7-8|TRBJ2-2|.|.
CASSLGTPSTGELFF
TGTGCCAGCAGCTTAGGAACCCCGAGCACCGGGGAGCTGTTTTTT